This TCR beta chain was documented in a study of blood T cell repertoires in COVID-19. At the level of the study: COVID-19 samples from acute and convalescent phases originated in the United States, Italy and Spain.

Original handling: Amplified reference gene primers provided the basis for estimating nucleated cell counts. The protocol was immunoSEQ multiplex PCR, while the TCRdb copy is restricted to in-frame clones and leaves out a portion. V and J calls and clone size are as listed in that table; D and trimming were resolved from the DNA. This sample has about 120,000 clones; 81% occur once, and the top ten carry approximately 18%. The CDR3 covers 17 residues. J was trimmed by 0 bases and V by 4 bases; bases with no gene match: 6. Germline assignment: CDR1 SGHRS and CDR2 YFSETQ. This clonotype was sampled from a man aged 25 to 40 with COVID-19, enrolled during active disease. Input material: peripheral blood. The chain employs TRBV5-1 and TRBJ2-7; TRBD2 matches 14 bases. This CDR3 reads CASSQTSGRGSSYEQYF. In nucleotides, the CDR3 is TGCGCCAGCAGCCAGACTAGCGGGAGGGGGAGCTCCTACGAGCAGTACTTC.